The rows below give T cell receptor beta chains drawn from one sample of a study of T cell responses to AZD1222 COVID-19 vaccine. TCRdb's copy holds only in-frame clones and misses some; the assay was immunoSEQ multiplex PCR. The sample consists of 120,000 or so clones, about 88% of them appearing once. Material: peripheral blood, obtained on day 0 of AZD1222 vaccination. The receptors shown here come from an adult in good health. The CDR3 runs from the conserved cysteine through the conserved F or W. The order of the fields is J gene, D gene, clone size, V gene, CDR3 length, CDR3 protein, CDR3 DNA. A D gene is named only where the DNA matches it firmly. Where a row states a size, it is once, few, many or the class of an expanded clone; other rows omit it.

>TRBJ2-7|TRBD2|-|TRBV6-5|13
CASRGLASYEQYF
TGTGCCAGCAGGGGACTAGCTTCCTACGAGCAGTACTTC
>TRBJ2-1|TRBD2|-|TRBV2|18
CASSLTGTSGFSYNEQFF
TGTGCCAGCAGCCTTACCGGGACTAGCGGCTTCTCCTACAATGAGCAGTTCTTC
>TRBJ2-7|-|-|TRBV11-2|16
CASSLGGPVSIYEQYF
TGTGCCAGCAGCTTAGGAGGGCCGGTCTCCATCTACGAGCAGTACTTC
>TRBJ2-3|-|-|TRBV3-1/TRBV3-2|15
CASSQEGGVSDTQYF
TGTGCCAGCAGCCAAGAGGGCGGGGTCTCAGATACGCAGTATTTT
>TRBJ2-7|TRBD2|-|TRBV19|14
CASSRTSGTYEQYF
TGTGCCAGTAGTAGGACTAGCGGGACATACGAGCAGTACTTC
>TRBJ1-2|-|-|TRBV21-1|16
CASSKDKDSGSGGYTF
TGTGCCAGCAGCAAAGATAAGGACAGCGGTTCGGGAGGCTACACCTTC
>TRBJ2-7|-|-|TRBV5-6|15
CASSLQGTPYYEQYF
TGTGCCAGCAGCTTGCAGGGAACCCCGTACTACGAGCAGTACTTC
>TRBJ2-1|-|-|TRBV21-1|15
CASSHFQCLYNEQFF
TGTGCCAGCAGCCACTTTCAATGCCTTTACAATGAGCAGTTCTTC
>TRBJ1-2|TRBD1|-|TRBV7-9|16
CASSKAGTDNLYGYTF
TGTGCCAGCAGCAAAGCCGGGACAGATAACCTCTATGGCTACACCTTC
>TRBJ2-5|TRBD2|-|TRBV7-2|16
CASSLVIGRARETQYF
TGTGCCAGCAGCTTAGTTATCGGGAGGGCCCGAGAGACCCAGTACTTC
>TRBJ1-5|-|-|TRBV6-2/TRBV6-3|18
CASSYRLPGQFSNQPQHF
TGTGCCAGCAGTTACCGCCTACCCGGACAGTTTAGCAATCAGCCCCAGCATTTT
>TRBJ1-2|-|-|TRBV29-1|13
CSVAPTALEGYTF
TGCAGCGTTGCCCCGACAGCCTTGGAAGGCTACACCTTC
>TRBJ2-1|-|once|TRBV5-1|13
CASSFGARDEQFF
TGCGCCAGCAGCTTCGGGGCAAGAGATGAGCAGTTCTTC
>TRBJ2-1|-|-|TRBV19|15
CASNIDGGSYNEQFF
TGTGCCAGTAATATCGACGGCGGCTCCTACAATGAGCAGTTCTTC
>TRBJ2-7|TRBD1|-|TRBV28|14
CASTLTGSGYEQYF
TGTGCCAGCACCCTGACAGGGTCAGGCTACGAGCAGTACTTC
>TRBJ1-5|TRBD1|few|TRBV3-1/TRBV3-2|14
CASSQGQGGQPQHF
TGTGCCAGCAGCCAAGGACAGGGGGGACAGCCCCAGCATTTT
>TRBJ2-3|-|once|TRBV6-5|12
CASSRATDTQYF
TGTGCCAGCAGTCGAGCAACAGATACGCAGTATTTT
>TRBJ1-1|TRBD1|-|TRBV19|15
CASSDPGQGASEAFF
TGTGCCAGTAGTGACCCGGGACAGGGTGCTTCTGAAGCTTTCTTT
>TRBJ2-7|-|-|TRBV7-2|12
CASSLASREQYF
TGTGCCAGCAGCTTAGCTTCGCGCGAGCAGTACTTC
>TRBJ1-3|-|-|TRBV18|16
CASSPSPSISGNTIYF
TGTGCCAGCTCACCAAGCCCTTCCATCTCCGGAAACACCATATATTTT
>TRBJ1-4|-|-|TRBV4-3|15
CASSQGWETNEKLFF
TGCGCCAGCAGCCAAGGGTGGGAGACTAATGAAAAACTGTTTTTT
>TRBJ2-1|TRBD2|-|TRBV7-2|15
CASSLGTSGSNEQFF
TGTGCCAGCAGCTTAGGGACTAGCGGTTCCAATGAGCAGTTCTTC
>TRBJ2-7|TRBD1|-|TRBV5-4|15
CASSLAQGGSYEQYF
TGTGCCAGCAGCTTGGCACAGGGGGGCTCCTACGAGCAGTACTTC
>TRBJ2-7|TRBD1|once|TRBV6-5|13
CASSYPGTDEQYF
TGTGCCAGCAGTTACCCTGGGACAGATGAGCAGTACTTC
>TRBJ2-2|TRBD2|-|TRBV27|16
CASRRGTSGGGGELFF
TGTGCCTCCCGCCGCGGGACGTCGGGGGGGGGCGGGGAGCTGTTTTTT
>TRBJ2-2|-|-|TRBV18|16
CASSPFRSSNTGELFF
TGTGCCAGCTCACCCTTCAGGAGCTCGAACACCGGGGAGCTGTTTTTT
>TRBJ1-6|TRBD1|-|TRBV2|12
CASRTGNSPLHF
TGTGCCAGCAGGACAGGGAATTCACCCCTCCACTTT
>TRBJ1-5|-|-|TRBV5-5|15
CASSWARGVHQPQHF
TGTGCCAGCAGCTGGGCCCGGGGGGTCCATCAGCCCCAGCATTTT
>TRBJ1-5|-|-|TRBV12-5|15
CASGLDTGSGPPQHF
TGTGCTAGTGGTTTGGACACAGGATCGGGGCCGCCCCAGCATTTT
>TRBJ1-2|-|-|TRBV5-1|13
CASSPDSDYGYTF
TGCGCCAGCAGCCCAGACAGCGACTATGGCTACACCTTC
>TRBJ1-2|-|-|TRBV3-1/TRBV3-2|14
CASSQGGDNYGYTF
TGTGCCAGCAGCCAAGGAGGGGACAACTATGGCTACACCTTC
>TRBJ2-1|-|-|TRBV11-1|15
CASSSLLAPTGEQFF
TGTGCCAGCAGCTCTTTGTTGGCCCCCACAGGAGAGCAGTTCTTC
>TRBJ2-7|TRBD2|-|TRBV29-1|14
CSVLGPSGSYEQYF
TGCAGCGTATTGGGTCCTAGCGGCTCCTACGAGCAGTACTTC
>TRBJ2-5|TRBD2|-|TRBV6-5|15
CASNPLGGFGETQYF
TGTGCCAGCAACCCCTTGGGGGGGTTCGGAGAGACCCAGTACTTC
>TRBJ1-1|-|-|TRBV5-1|17
CASSFVVGGTSNTEAFF
TGCGCCAGCAGCTTTGTTGTAGGGGGTACTTCGAACACTGAAGCTTTCTTT
>TRBJ2-5|TRBD1|-|TRBV27|15
CASSLSGQRQETQYF
TGTGCCAGCAGTTTGTCGGGACAGAGACAAGAGACCCAGTACTTC
>TRBJ1-4|TRBD1|-|TRBV3-1/TRBV3-2|16
CASSRLLGQGSEKLFF
TGTGCCAGCAGCCGGTTGTTGGGACAGGGCAGTGAAAAACTGTTTTTT
>TRBJ1-1|TRBD1|-|TRBV18|14
CASSPTGDDTEAFF
TGTGCCAGCTCACCGACAGGGGACGACACTGAAGCTTTCTTT
>TRBJ1-3|-|-|TRBV5-6|14
CASSHFTSGNTIYF
TGTGCCAGCAGTCACTTTACCTCTGGAAACACCATATATTTT
>TRBJ1-1|TRBD1|-|TRBV5-1|15
CASSLRGQGPTEAFF
TGCGCCAGCAGCTTGCGAGGACAGGGACCCACTGAAGCTTTCTTT
>TRBJ2-7|-|-|TRBV11-2|15
CASSLVEGPVHEQYF
TGTGCCAGCAGCTTAGTTGAAGGGCCTGTCCACGAGCAGTACTTC
>TRBJ1-2|-|-|TRBV7-9|15
CASSPRRASPYGYTF
TGTGCCAGCAGCCCCCGGCGTGCGTCCCCCTATGGCTACACCTTC
>TRBJ1-3|-|-|TRBV19|16
CASSMRTPSSGNTIYF
TGTGCCAGTAGTATGAGGACACCTAGCTCTGGAAACACCATATATTTT